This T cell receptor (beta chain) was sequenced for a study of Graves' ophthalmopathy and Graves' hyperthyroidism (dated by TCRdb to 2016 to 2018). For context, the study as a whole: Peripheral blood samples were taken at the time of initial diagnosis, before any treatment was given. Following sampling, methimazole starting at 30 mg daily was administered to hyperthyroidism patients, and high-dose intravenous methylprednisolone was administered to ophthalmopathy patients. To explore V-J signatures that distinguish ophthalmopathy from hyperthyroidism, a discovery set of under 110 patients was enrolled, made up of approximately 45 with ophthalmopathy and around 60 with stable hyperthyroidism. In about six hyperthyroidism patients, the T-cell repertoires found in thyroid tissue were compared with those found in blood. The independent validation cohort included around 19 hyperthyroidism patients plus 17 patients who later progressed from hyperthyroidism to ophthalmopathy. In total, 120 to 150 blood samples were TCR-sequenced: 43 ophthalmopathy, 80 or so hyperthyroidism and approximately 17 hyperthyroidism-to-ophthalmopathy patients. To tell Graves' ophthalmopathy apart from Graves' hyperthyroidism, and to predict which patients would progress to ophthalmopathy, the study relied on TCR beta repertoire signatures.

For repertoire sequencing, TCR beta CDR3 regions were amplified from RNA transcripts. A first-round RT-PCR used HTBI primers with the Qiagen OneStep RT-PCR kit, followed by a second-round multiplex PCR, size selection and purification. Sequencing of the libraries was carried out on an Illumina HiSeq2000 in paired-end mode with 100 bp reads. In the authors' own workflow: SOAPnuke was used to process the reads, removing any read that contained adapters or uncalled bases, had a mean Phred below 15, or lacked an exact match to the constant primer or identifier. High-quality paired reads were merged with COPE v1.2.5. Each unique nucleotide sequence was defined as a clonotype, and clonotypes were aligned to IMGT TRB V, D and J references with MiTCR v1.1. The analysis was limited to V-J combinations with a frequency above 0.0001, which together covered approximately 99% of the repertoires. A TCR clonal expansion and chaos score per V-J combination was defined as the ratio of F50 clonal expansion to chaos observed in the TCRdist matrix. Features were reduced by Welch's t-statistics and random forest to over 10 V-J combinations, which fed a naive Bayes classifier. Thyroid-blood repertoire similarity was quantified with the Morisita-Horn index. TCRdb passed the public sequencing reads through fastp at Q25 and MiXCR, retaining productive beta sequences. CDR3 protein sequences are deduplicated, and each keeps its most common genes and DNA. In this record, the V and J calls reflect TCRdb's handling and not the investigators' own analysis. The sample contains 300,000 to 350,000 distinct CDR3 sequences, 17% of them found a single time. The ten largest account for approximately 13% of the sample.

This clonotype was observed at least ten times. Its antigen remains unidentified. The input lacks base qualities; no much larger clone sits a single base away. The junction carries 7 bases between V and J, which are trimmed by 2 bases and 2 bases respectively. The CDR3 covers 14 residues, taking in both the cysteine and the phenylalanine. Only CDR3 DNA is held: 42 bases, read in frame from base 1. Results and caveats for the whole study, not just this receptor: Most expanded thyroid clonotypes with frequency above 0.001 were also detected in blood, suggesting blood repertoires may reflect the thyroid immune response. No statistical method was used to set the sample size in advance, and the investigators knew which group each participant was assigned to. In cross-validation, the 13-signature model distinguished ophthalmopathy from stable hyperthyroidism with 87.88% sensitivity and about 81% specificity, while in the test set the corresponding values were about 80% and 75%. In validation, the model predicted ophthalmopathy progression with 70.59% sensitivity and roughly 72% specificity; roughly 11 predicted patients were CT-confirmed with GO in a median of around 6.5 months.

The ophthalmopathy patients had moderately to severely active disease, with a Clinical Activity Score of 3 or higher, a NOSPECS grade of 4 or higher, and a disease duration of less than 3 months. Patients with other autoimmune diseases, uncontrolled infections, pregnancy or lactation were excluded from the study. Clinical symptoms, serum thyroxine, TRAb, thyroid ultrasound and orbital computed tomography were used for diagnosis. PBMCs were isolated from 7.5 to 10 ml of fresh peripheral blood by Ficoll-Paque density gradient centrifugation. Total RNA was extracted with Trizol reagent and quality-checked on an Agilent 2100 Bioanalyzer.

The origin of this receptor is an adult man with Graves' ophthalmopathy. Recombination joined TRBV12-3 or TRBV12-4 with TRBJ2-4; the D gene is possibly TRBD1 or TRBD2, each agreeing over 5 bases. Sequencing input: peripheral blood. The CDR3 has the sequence CASSLSGPKNIQYF. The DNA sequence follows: TGTGCCAGCAGTTTATCGGGGCCCAAAAACATTCAGTACTTC.